This record covers a single TCR beta chain. Per the original methods: Amplified reference gene primers provided the basis for estimating nucleated cell counts. Repertoires were generated with immunoSEQ multiplex PCR, while TCRdb's copy carries only in-frame clones and drops some. V, J and clone size are those of that table, while D and trimming were read from the DNA. The profile shows 120,000 to 150,000 clones, more than 70% of them singletons. The data originate from a study of blood T cell repertoires in COVID-19. About the research overall: Italy, Spain and the United States were the sources of the convalescent and acute COVID-19 samples. The cDNA or gDNA used as material had been derived from T cells, B-cell-depleted T cells, or PBMCs.

The length of the CDR3 is 15 residues. V shed 5 bases and J 3 bases; nucleotides not matched to a gene: 3. Germline CDR1 is MNHEY and CDR2 is SVGAGI. This TCR derives from a human donor in a cohort sampled during active COVID-19. V is TRBV6-5 and J is TRBJ2-5, with 13 bases that match TRBD2. Sequencing was performed on peripheral blood. CDR3 amino acids: CASSTGLAGEETQYF. As DNA, the CDR3 is TGTGCCAGCAGTACTGGACTAGCGGGGGAAGAGACCCAGTACTTC.